This TCR beta chain appears in the sequencing data of a study of T cells in narcolepsy. The overall study: Patients with NT1 or NT2 and healthy control donors were enrolled. Study outcomes and limitations: No autoreactive T cell clone sequences appeared in some memory CD4+ repertoires. Healthy controls reportedly lacked the autoreactive clonotypes serially found in patients' blood. Same-patient CSF and blood CD4+ T cell clonotypes included HCRT-specific and TRIB2-specific autoreactive ones.

CDR3 length: 15 amino acids. Per germline, CDR1 SNHLY and CDR2 FYNNEI. V was clipped by 1 base and J by 9 bases; unmatched bases: 3. TCRdb's copy holds only in-frame clones and misses some; the assay was immunoSEQ multiplex PCR. The sample holds 35,000 or so clones, 70% to 85% seen once. As regards this clone: Its antigen is unidentified.

The material sequenced was CD45RA- memory CD4+ T cells from PBMCs. This receptor was obtained from a human donor with narcolepsy. This rearrangement joins TRBV2 to TRBJ2-1; TRBD2 aligns across 13 bases. CDR3: CASSEVLAGGSEQFF. The CDR3 nucleotides are TGTGCCAGCAGTGAAGTACTAGCGGGGGGGAGTGAGCAGTTCTTC.